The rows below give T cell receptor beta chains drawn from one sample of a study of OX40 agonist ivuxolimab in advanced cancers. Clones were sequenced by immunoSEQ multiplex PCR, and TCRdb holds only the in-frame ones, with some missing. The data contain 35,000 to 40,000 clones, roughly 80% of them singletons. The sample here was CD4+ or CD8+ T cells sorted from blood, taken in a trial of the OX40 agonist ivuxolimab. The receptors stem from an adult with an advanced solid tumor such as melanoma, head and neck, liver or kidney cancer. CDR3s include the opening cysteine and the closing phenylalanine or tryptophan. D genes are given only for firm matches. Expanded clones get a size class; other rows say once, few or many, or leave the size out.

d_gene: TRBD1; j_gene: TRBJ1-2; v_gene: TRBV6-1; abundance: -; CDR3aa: CASRGDSNYGYTF; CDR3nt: TGTGCCAGCAGGGGGGACAGTAACTATGGCTACACCTTC
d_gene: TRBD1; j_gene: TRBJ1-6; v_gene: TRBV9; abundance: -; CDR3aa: CASSVLPGGTDNSPLHF; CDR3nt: TGTGCCAGCAGCGTTCTCCCAGGGGGGACCGATAATTCACCCCTCCACTTT
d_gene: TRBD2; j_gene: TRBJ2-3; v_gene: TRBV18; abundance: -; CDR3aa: CASSPGLADTDTQYF; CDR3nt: TGTGCCAGCTCACCGGGACTAGCGGACACAGATACGCAGTATTTT
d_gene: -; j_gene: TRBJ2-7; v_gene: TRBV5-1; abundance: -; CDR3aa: CASSLGDNSYEQYF; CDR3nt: TGCGCCAGCAGCTTGGGTGACAACTCCTACGAGCAGTACTTC
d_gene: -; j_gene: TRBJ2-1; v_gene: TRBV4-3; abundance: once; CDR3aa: CASSQDGRADEQFF; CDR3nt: TGCGCCAGCAGCCAAGATGGCCGGGCCGATGAGCAGTTCTTC
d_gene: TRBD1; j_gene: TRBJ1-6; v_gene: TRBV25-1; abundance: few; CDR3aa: CASRPRDSHSPLHF; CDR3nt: TGTGCCAGCAGGCCCAGGGACAGTCATTCACCCCTCCACTTT
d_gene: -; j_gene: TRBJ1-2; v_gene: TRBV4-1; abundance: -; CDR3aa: CASSQAGGAQRTF; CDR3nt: TGCGCCAGCAGCCAAGCCGGTGGGGCGCAGCGAACCTTC
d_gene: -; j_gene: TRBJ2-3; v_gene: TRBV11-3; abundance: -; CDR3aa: CASSLGSYPDTDTQYF; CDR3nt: TGTGCCAGCAGCTTAGGATCGTACCCTGACACAGATACGCAGTATTTT
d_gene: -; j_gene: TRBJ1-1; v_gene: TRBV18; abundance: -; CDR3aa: CASSPTAQGFTEAFF; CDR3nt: TGTGCCAGCTCACCAACAGCACAGGGCTTCACTGAAGCTTTCTTT
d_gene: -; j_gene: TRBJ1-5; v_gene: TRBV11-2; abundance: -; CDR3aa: CAADQGSNQPQHF; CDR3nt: TGTGCCGCGGATCAGGGCAGCAATCAGCCCCAGCATTTT
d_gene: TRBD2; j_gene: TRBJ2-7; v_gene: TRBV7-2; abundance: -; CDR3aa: CASSLALAGGLGEQYF; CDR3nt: TGTGCCAGCAGCTTAGCGCTAGCGGGGGGGCTGGGCGAGCAGTACTTC
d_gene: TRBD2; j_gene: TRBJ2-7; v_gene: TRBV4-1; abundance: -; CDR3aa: CASSQGEGELYEQYF; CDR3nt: TGCGCCAGCAGCCAAGGGGAGGGAGAACTCTACGAGCAGTACTTC
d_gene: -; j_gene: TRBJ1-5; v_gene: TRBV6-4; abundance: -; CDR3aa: CASSDSGGNQPQHF; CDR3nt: TGTGCCAGCAGTGACTCTGGGGGCAATCAGCCCCAGCATTTT
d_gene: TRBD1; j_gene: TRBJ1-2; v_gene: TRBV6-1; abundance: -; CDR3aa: CASSQGAGGYGYTF; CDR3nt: TGTGCCAGCAGTCAGGGGGCAGGGGGCTATGGCTACACCTTC
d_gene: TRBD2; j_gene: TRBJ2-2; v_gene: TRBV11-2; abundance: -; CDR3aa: CASSVLAAGPGELFF; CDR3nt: TGTGCCAGCAGTGTACTAGCGGCGGGGCCCGGGGAGCTGTTTTTT
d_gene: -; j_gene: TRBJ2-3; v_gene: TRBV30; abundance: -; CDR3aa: CAWERLLTDTQYF; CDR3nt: TGTGCCTGGGAGCGGCTGTTGACAGATACGCAGTATTTT
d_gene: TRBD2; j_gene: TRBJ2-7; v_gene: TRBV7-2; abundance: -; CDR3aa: CASSSRTSGGSEFYEQYF; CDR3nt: TGTGCCAGCAGCTCGCGGACTAGCGGGGGGTCCGAATTCTACGAGCAGTACTTC
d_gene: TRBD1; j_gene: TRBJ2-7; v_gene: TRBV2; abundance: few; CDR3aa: CASIKDRGLDEQYF; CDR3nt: TGTGCCAGCATTAAGGACAGGGGGCTGGACGAGCAGTACTTC
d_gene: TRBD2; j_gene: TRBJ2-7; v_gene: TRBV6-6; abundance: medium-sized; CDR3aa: CASSSPGLAATNF; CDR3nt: TGTGCCAGCAGTTCTCCGGGACTAGCGGCCACGAACTTC
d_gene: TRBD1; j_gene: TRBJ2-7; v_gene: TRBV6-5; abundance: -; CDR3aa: CASSLGGYGYEQYF; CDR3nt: TGTGCCAGCAGTCTAGGGGGCTACGGGTACGAGCAGTACTTC
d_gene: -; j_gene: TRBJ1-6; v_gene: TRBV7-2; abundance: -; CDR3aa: CASSYYRDGNSPLHF; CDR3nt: TGTGCCAGCAGCTACTACCGGGACGGAAATTCACCCCTCCACTTT
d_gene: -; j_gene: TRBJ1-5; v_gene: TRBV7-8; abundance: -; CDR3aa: CASSSPRTKNQPQHF; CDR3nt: TGTGCCAGCAGCTCGCCGAGGACGAAGAATCAGCCCCAGCATTTT
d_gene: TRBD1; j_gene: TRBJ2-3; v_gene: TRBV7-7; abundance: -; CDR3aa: CASSRGLSTDTQYF; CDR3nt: TGTGCTAGCAGCAGGGGGCTGAGCACAGATACGCAGTATTTT
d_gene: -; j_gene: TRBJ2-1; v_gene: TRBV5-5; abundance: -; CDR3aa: CASSLAMASYNEQFF; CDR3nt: TGTGCCAGCAGCTTGGCCATGGCCTCCTACAATGAGCAGTTCTTC
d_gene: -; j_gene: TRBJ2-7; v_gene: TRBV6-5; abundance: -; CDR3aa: CASSYPTPSYEQYF; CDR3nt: TGTGCCAGCAGTTATCCGACACCCTCCTACGAGCAGTACTTC
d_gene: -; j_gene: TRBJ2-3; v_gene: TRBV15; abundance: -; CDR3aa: CATSSLTGTTDTQYF; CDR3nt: TGTGCCACCAGCAGTCTCACCGGGACTACAGATACGCAGTATTTT
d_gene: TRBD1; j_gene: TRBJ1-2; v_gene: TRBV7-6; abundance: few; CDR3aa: CASSPGQGIRGYTF; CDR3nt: TGTGCCAGCAGCCCCGGACAGGGAATTCGCGGCTACACCTTC
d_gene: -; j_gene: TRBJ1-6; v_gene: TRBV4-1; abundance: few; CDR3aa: CASSPLPGVTGSPLHF; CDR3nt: TGCGCCAGCAGCCCTTTACCAGGAGTTACGGGTTCACCCCTCCACTTT
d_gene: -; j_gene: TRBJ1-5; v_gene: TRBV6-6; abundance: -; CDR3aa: CASSSPPRGTNQPQHF; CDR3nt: TGTGCCAGCAGTTCGCCCCCCCGGGGGACAAATCAGCCCCAGCATTTT